Following are 29 T cell receptor beta chains from one sample sequenced in a study of cytomegalovirus exposure and HLA in healthy donors. Primers for the PCR totalled 60 Vbeta and 13 Jbeta. Assay: immunoSEQ multiplex PCR; the TCRdb copy retains only in-frame clones and omits some. The sample consists of 200,000 or so clones, approximately 85% of them appearing once. Sequencing was done on a sample of PBMCs. All receptors come from a young woman in good health and CMV-seronegative.

Here the CDR3 DNA reads TGCGCCAGCAGCCCGAGTACCCTTCGGGACGAGCAGTACTTC. Amino acids: CASSPSTLRDEQYF. The rearrangement uses TRBV5-1 and TRBJ2-7; D unclear. V lost 4 bases, J lost 5 bases, and 16 bases lay in between. The CDR3 has 14 amino acids. Germline V lookup: CDR1 SGHRS, CDR2 YFSETQ.

The chain combines TRBV27 with TRBJ2-1; TRBD2 aligns across 8 bases. This CDR3 region has 15 residues. The V and J ends lost 4 bases and 6 bases, in that order; junction bases with no gene match: 8. Germline values: CDR1 MNHEY, CDR2 SMNVEV (reference sequence). CDR3 nucleotides: TGTGCCAGCAGTTCCGGAGCCGGACTAGCCAATGAGCAGTTCTTC. Translating it yields CASSSGAGLANEQFF.

The J gene is TRBJ2-7, the V gene TRBV10-2; 12 bases fit TRBD2. The CDR3 runs to 15 residues. Germline V gene data show CDR1 as WSHSY and CDR2 as SAAADI. V was clipped by 2 bases and J by 6 bases; unmatched bases: 5. The CDR3 reads CASSELAGGPVEQYF. CDR3 DNA sequence: TGCGCCAGCAGTGAGCTAGCGGGGGGGCCGGTCGAGCAGTACTTC.

This clone came up once. The J gene is TRBJ1-5, the V gene TRBV2, with D possibly matching TRBD1 (6 bases). Germline V gene data show CDR1 as SNHLY and CDR2 as FYNNEI. Trimming stripped 6 bases from V and 9 bases from J, with 21 bases between. The CDR3 loop spans 15 amino acids. The CDR3 nucleotides are TGTGCCAGCAGGATAACCGGGACAAACGACGTGCCCCAGCATTTT. Its protein product is CASRITGTNDVPQHF.

This clone was observed once. The chain couples TRBV7-9 to TRBJ2-7; TRBD1 agrees at 7 bases. This CDR3 has 15 amino acids. From germline, CDR1 is SEHNR and CDR2 FQNEAQ (reference sequence). The trim removed 1 base at V and 2 bases at J, leaving 5 bases unmatched. The CDR3 here is CASSLGRGPPYEQYF. The CDR3 DNA follows: TGTGCCAGCAGCTTAGGAAGGGGGCCCCCCTACGAGCAGTACTTC.

In this sample, this clone turned up once. Written as DNA, the CDR3 is TGTGCCACCTCGGACTATGGCTACACCTTC. This sequence encodes CATSDYGYTF. This chain links TRBV11-1 with TRBJ1-2, with unresolved D. The V gene lost 10 bases and the J gene lost 3 bases, with 6 bases spanning the gap. Germline CDR1 and CDR2: SGHAT and FQDESV (reference sequence). This CDR3 has 10 amino acids.

The V gene is TRBV28, the J gene TRBJ2-7; 11 positions match TRBD2. Per germline, CDR1 MDHEN and CDR2 SYDVKM. V shed 6 bases and J 3 bases; nucleotides not matched to a gene: 10. There are 16 residues in the CDR3. CDR3 sequence: CASSHKLAGELYEQYF. In DNA, the CDR3 is TGTGCCAGCAGCCACAAACTAGCGGGAGAGCTCTACGAGCAGTACTTC.

The chain joins TRBV6-5 to TRBJ2-2, with D maybe TRBD1 (6 bases). The V gene's germline CDR1 is MNHEY and CDR2 SVGAGI. With 6 bases removed from V and 7 bases from J, the gap between germline ends came to 15 bases. The CDR3 consists of 14 residues. This chain's CDR3 is CASSFDRSIGELFF. In DNA form, the CDR3 reads TGTGCCAGCAGCTTCGACAGGTCGATCGGGGAGCTGTTTTTT.

This clone was seen only a few times. V and J are TRBV14 and TRBJ2-1, with D possibly matching TRBD1 (5 bases). The CDR3 has 17 amino acids. V lost 2 bases and J lost 5, with 19 bases in between. The germline gives CDR1 SGHDN, CDR2 FVKESK. The CDR3 sequence is CASSQKVRVVADNEQFF. In DNA form, the CDR3 reads TGTGCCAGCAGCCAAAAAGTCAGGGTTGTGGCAGACAATGAGCAGTTCTTC.

The CDR3 sequence: CAWNAGLADYEQYF. The CDR3 DNA follows: TGTGCCTGGAACGCGGGACTAGCGGACTACGAGCAGTACTTC. V and J are TRBV30 and TRBJ2-7; TRBD2 aligns across 11 bases. This CDR3 contains 14 residues. The trim removed 4 bases at V and 3 bases at J, leaving 5 bases unmatched. The germline V gene encodes CDR1 GTSNPN and CDR2 SVGIG (reference sequence).

CDR3: CASSPDRALGEQYF. CDR3 DNA sequence: TGTGCCAGCAGCCCCGACAGGGCCCTAGGGGAGCAGTACTTC. This sequence joins TRBV7-8 and TRBJ2-7; TRBD1 aligns across 7 bases. V shed 5 bases, J shed 7 bases, and the junction held 11 bases outside the gene matches. CDR1 SGHVS and CDR2 FQNEAQ come from the germline V gene. The CDR3 extends over 14 amino acids. The full variable domain, with the rest looked up from reference TRBV7-8 and TRBJ2-7, is GAGVSQSPRYKVAKRGQDVALRCDPISGHVSLFWYQQALGQGPEFLTYFQNEAQLDKSGLPSDRFFAERPEGSVSTLKIQRTQQEDSAVYLCASSPDRALGEQYFGPGTRLTVT.

This clone was seen a single time. The chain is built from TRBV5-1 and TRBJ2-7; a weak D match, TRBD2 (5 bases). Trimming removed 4 bases at V and 1 base at J, with 12 bases between. Germline V lookup: CDR1 SGHRS, CDR2 YFSETQ. The CDR3 length is 14 residues. The CDR3 reads CASSRTGGSYEQYF. CDR3 in DNA: TGCGCCAGCAGCCGGACTGGCGGGTCCTACGAGCAGTACTTC. Full variable domain (missing parts from reference TRBV5-1 and TRBJ2-7): KAGVTQTPRYLIKTRGQQVTLSCSPISGHRSVSWYQQTPGQGLQFLFEYFSETQRNKGNFPGRFSGRQFSNSRSEMNVSTLELGDSALYLCASSRTGGSYEQYFGPGTRLTVT.

This chain connects TRBV29-1 to TRBJ2-2; D gene ambiguous. V dropped 4 bases and J dropped 9 bases, with 12 bases sitting between them. The CDR3 contains 12 residues. From germline, CDR1 is SQVTM and CDR2 ANQGSEA. The DNA of the CDR3 is TGCAGCGTTGGAGGTGCCCAGCGGGAGCTGTTTTTT. Translation gives CSVGGAQRELFF.

This sequence joins TRBV30 and TRBJ2-2, with D unclear. Germline V CDR1 and CDR2: GTSNPN, SVGIG (reference sequence). This CDR3 is built from 19 residues. Trimming took 0 bases from V and 9 from J, leaving 29 bases between them. CDR3 DNA sequence: TGTGCCTGGAGTGTACAAATTAGTTTTTGGGCCAGTGGTAACAGGGAGCTGTTTTTT. It codes for CAWSVQISFWASGNRELFF.

The rearrangement links TRBV9 to TRBJ2-5, with 9 bases lining up with TRBD2. Trimming took 0 bases from V and 3 from J; bases not matched to a gene: 6. CDR1 is SGDLS and CDR2 is YYNGEE in the germline V gene. This CDR3 comprises 16 residues. DNA of the CDR3: TGTGCCAGCAGCGTAGGCGGGAGGGGGGCCGAAGAGACCCAGTACTTC. It encodes CASSVGGRGAEETQYF.

This clone was found a few times. The V and J genes are TRBV9 and TRBJ2-3, with 8 bases that match TRBD2. The CDR3 length is 16 residues. The V and J ends lost 0 bases and 2 bases, in that order; junction bases with no gene match: 5. Germline assignment: CDR1 SGDLS and CDR2 YYNGEE. The CDR3, as DNA: TGTGCCAGCAGCGTAGGGGCGGGGGGACTCACAGATACGCAGTATTTT. This gives the protein CASSVGAGGLTDTQYF. The whole variable domain, remainder taken from reference TRBV9 and TRBJ2-3, is DSGVTQTPKHLITATGQRVTLRCSPRSGDLSVYWYQQSLDQGLQFLIQYYNGEERAKGNILERFSAQQFPDLHSELNLSSLELGDSALYFCASSVGAGGLTDTQYFGPGTRLTVL.

The chain combines TRBV6-5 with TRBJ1-5; no clear D gene. The length of the CDR3 is 13 residues. V was cut by 6 bases and J by 4 bases, with 10 bases left in between. In germline, CDR1 is MNHEY, CDR2 SVGAGI. CDR3 sequence reads: CASRRVGNQPQHF. CDR3 DNA sequence: TGTGCCAGCAGGAGGGTCGGAAATCAGCCCCAGCATTTT.

This clone showed up just once. The chain recombines TRBV30 with TRBJ2-7; D possibly corresponds to TRBD1 (5 bases). Trimming removed 5 bases from V and 0 bases from J, with 11 bases in between. Germline values: CDR1 GTSNPN, CDR2 SVGIG (reference sequence). The CDR3 extends over 13 amino acids. The CDR3 nucleotides read TGTGCCTGGGACCCCCAGGGCTCCTACGAGCAGTACTTC. This codes for CAWDPQGSYEQYF. The full variable domain, in which reference TRBV30 and TRBJ2-7 provide the parts outside the CDR3, is SQTIHQWPATLVQPVGSPLSLECTVEGTSNPNLYWYRQAAGRGLQLLFYSVGIGQISSEVPQNLSASRPQDRQFILSSKKLLLSDSGFYLCAWDPQGSYEQYFGPGTRLTVT.

The chain joins TRBV6-1 to TRBJ1-2; 7 positions agree with TRBD1. This CDR3 has 15 amino acids. Losses at the gene ends were 0 bases for V and 4 bases for J; bases not matched to a gene: 5. CDR1 MNHNS and CDR2 SASEGT come from the germline V gene. The CDR3 loop reads CASSEAKGAGYGYTF. Written as DNA, the CDR3 is TGTGCCAGCAGTGAAGCGAAGGGGGCGGGCTATGGCTACACCTTC.

This chain uses TRBV5-4 with TRBJ2-5; 8 positions match TRBD2. V trimming: 4 bases; J trimming: 3 bases; junction bases outside the gene matches: 5. The CDR3 is 14 residues long. Germline V gene data show CDR1 as SGHNT and CDR2 as YYREEE (reference sequence). The CDR3: CASSPVTSEETQYF. In DNA, the CDR3 is TGTGCCAGCAGCCCGGTGACTAGCGAAGAGACCCAGTACTTC.

The chain combines TRBV10-3 with TRBJ2-5; 8 bases are shared with TRBD1. The CDR3 extends over 14 amino acids. The ends lost 2 bases at V and 5 bases at J; junction bases unmatched: 4. Germline values: CDR1 ENHRY, CDR2 SYGVKD. Written as DNA, the CDR3 is TGTGCCATCAGTGAGGGACAGGGTTGGGAGACCCAGTACTTC. Protein: CAISEGQGWETQYF.

This chain joins TRBV6-5 and TRBJ2-5, with TRBD2 identical over 8 bases. Germline CDR1 and CDR2: MNHEY and SVGAGI. Trimming removed 0 bases from V and 1 base from J; junction bases left unmatched: 1. CDR3 length equals 15 residues. DNA for the CDR3: TGTGCCAGCAGTTACTCGCGGGGGGTCCAAGAGACCCAGTACTTC. This translates into CASSYSRGVQETQYF.

The V gene is TRBV18, the J gene TRBJ2-2; TRBD2 matches at 9 bases. Germline CDR1 KGHSH, CDR2 LQKENI. The CDR3 has 15 amino acids. The J segment lost 2 bases and the V segment lost 3 bases, leaving 1 base of the junction unmatched. DNA for the CDR3: TGTGCCAGCTCACCTAGCGGGGGTAACACCGGGGAGCTGTTTTTT. This encodes CASSPSGGNTGELFF.

This clone was observed a few times. The rearrangement joins TRBV5-5 to TRBJ2-7; 8 bases fit TRBD1. The CDR3 runs 15 residues. The junction had 10 bases not matched to a gene; V was cut back by 2 bases and J by 6 bases. From germline, CDR1 is SGHKS and CDR2 YYEKEE (reference sequence). The CDR3 loop reads CASSFRSQGAGEQYF. The CDR3 DNA reads TGTGCCAGCAGCTTTCGGAGCCAGGGGGCTGGCGAGCAGTACTTC.

This clone was observed a handful of times. The junction departs from the called germline gene at one end, perhaps through a read error. The chain uses TRBV7-9 and TRBJ2-7; D unresolved. This CDR3 is 12 amino acids long. The germline V gene has CDR1 SEHNR and CDR2 FQNEAQ (reference sequence). The CDR3: CSSSSGQSEQYF. The CDR3 DNA reads as TGTTCCAGCAGCTCCGGTCAATCCGAGCAGTACTTC.

This chain links TRBV5-1 with TRBJ1-3, with TRBD1 matching 7 bases. V gave up 5 bases and J gave up 0 bases; unmatched junction bases: 8. The CDR3 loop spans 16 amino acids. CDR1 is SGHRS, CDR2 YFSETQ, per germline. In DNA form, the CDR3 reads TGCGCCAGCAGAAGGGAAGCAGGGGGCTCTGGAAACACCATATATTTT. This codes for CASRREAGGSGNTIYF.

The chain recombines TRBV7-2 with TRBJ1-4, with D possibly TRBD1 on 6 matching bases. CDR3 length equals 15 residues. Germline V gene data show CDR1 as SGHTA and CDR2 as FQGNSA. Trimming removed 6 bases from V and 6 bases from J, with 17 bases in between. CDR3 coding DNA: TGTGCCAGCAGACGGGTAACAGGGTTGGATGAAAAACTGTTTTTT. Encoded protein: CASRRVTGLDEKLFF.

In its sample, this clone was seen once. V gene TRBV30 combines with J gene TRBJ2-3; TRBD2 matches at 9 bases. Germline V CDR1 and CDR2: GTSNPN, SVGIG (reference sequence). This CDR3 is 14 amino acids long. J gave up 4 bases and V 8 bases, and 10 bases lay outside the gene matches. The CDR3 DNA is TGTGCCGGGGCTAGCGGGGCAGGCCCAGATACGCAGTATTTT. Protein product: CAGASGAGPDTQYF.

The V and J genes are TRBV2 and TRBJ2-7; 13 bases fit TRBD2. V lost 4 bases and J lost 3; bases outside the gene matches: 3. Germline V gene lookup returns CDR1 SNHLY and CDR2 FYNNEI. The CDR3 covers 15 residues. The CDR3 reads CASSAGLAGNYEQYF. DNA of the CDR3: TGTGCCAGCAGTGCGGGACTAGCGGGGAACTACGAGCAGTACTTC.